The clone carrying this T cell receptor (beta chain) was seen more than once but under ten times. Its cognate antigen is unknown. Tregs were sorted as CD4+CD25+CD127-/low cells. Constant-region reverse primers amplified full-length variable regions, followed by semi-nested Nested Universal Primer A PCR. Via MiXCR, TCRdb re-called the 5' RACE reads, giving one row per CDR3 protein. The data hold nearly 10,000 distinct CDR3 sequences, with approximately 15% observed a single time. Germline V gives CDR1 SGHRS, CDR2 YFSETQ. Trimming removed 0 bases from V and 2 bases from J, with 7 bases in between. The CDR3 is made up of 14 amino acids. Study-wide findings and caveats: Tumor memory CD4+ T cell TCR gene usage clustered with blood and lymph node memory CD4+ cells and lymph node naive CD4+ cells.

The chain has TRBV5-1 and TRBJ2-3; tentatively, D is TRBD2 (5 bases). This TCR came from a female donor with breast cancer. The specimen was Tregs sorted from blood. DNA of the CDR3: TGCGCCAGCAGCTTGGCGGGGTCCACAGATACGCAGTATTTT. This gives the protein CASSLAGSTDTQYF.